This TCR beta chain was captured in a study of cytomegalovirus exposure and HLA in healthy donors. The germline V gene has CDR1 SGHRS and CDR2 YFSETQ. V lost 6 bases, J lost 0 bases, and 12 bases lay in between. The CDR3 runs to 15 residues. Primers: 60 Vbeta forward and 13 Jbeta reverse. The data were produced by immunoSEQ multiplex PCR, yet TCRdb's version contains in-frame clones alone and is incomplete. The data hold over 150,000 clones, with almost 80% observed a single time. Notes on the study in general: Later analysis indicated greater clonal expansion among HLA-associated TCR beta chains than among equally common other chains.

Of note for this clone: Its matching antigen is unknown.

Nominally healthy donors were sampled, though unrecorded immune exposures were likely. V usage is TRBV5-1 and J usage is TRBJ1-4; TRBD1 is a possible D gene (5 bases). Sequenced sample: PBMCs. This receptor was identified in a woman between 45 and 60 years old in good health and CMV-seronegative. In nucleotides, the CDR3 is TGCGCCAGCACCGCGACAGCAACAACTAATGAAAAACTGTTTTTT. Protein product: CASTATATTNEKLFF.